Sequencing of this T cell receptor (beta chain) was carried out in a study of blood T cell repertoires in COVID-19. The CDR3 loop spans 12 amino acids. V trimming: 6 bases; J trimming: 7 bases; junction bases outside the gene matches: 7. Germline CDR1 and CDR2: SQVTM and ANQGSEA. Original methodology: Reference gene primers were amplified, and this amplification served to estimate nucleated cell counts. Sequencing used immunoSEQ multiplex PCR; TCRdb keeps in-frame clones, though not all of them. V, J and clone size are those of that table, while D and trimming were read from the DNA. The sample carries approximately 85,000 clones, 90% recorded once.

The sequence came from a woman between 45 and 65 years old in a cohort sampled during active COVID-19. The V and J genes are TRBV29-1 and TRBJ2-3; TRBD1 matches at 7 bases. The material sequenced was peripheral blood. CDR3 DNA sequence: TGCAGCGTGCCGAGGGGGCAGAATACGCAGTATTTT. It codes for CSVPRGQNTQYF.